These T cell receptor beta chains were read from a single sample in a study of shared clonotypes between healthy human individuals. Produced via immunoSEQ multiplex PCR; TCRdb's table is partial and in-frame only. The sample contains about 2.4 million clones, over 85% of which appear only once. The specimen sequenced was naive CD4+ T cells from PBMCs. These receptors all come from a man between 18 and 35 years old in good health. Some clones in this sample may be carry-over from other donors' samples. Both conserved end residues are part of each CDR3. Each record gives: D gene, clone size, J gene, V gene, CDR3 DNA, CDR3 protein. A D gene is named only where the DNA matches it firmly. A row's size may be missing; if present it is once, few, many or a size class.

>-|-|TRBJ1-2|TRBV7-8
TGTGCCAGCAGCTTCCCAGGGGCCTATGGCTACACCTTC
CASSFPGAYGYTF
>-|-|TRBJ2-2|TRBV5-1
TGCGCCAGCAGTATCCAGACGGACACCGGGGAGCTGTTTTTT
CASSIQTDTGELFF
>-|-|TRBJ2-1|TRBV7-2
TGTGCCAGCAGCTTAGGGCGAACAAACCGTCTCAATGAGCAGTTCTTC
CASSLGRTNRLNEQFF
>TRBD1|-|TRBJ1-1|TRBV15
TGTGCCACCAGCAGAGGGTACTTAGGGGGCATGAACACTGAAGCTTTCTTT
CATSRGYLGGMNTEAFF
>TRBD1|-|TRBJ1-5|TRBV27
TGTGCCAGCCAACCCAGGGGGGTCGAGGAGCCCCAGCATTTT
CASQPRGVEEPQHF
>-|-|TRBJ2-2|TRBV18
TGTGCCAGCTCACCACTGACAGGTACCACCGGGGAGCTGTTTTTT
CASSPLTGTTGELFF
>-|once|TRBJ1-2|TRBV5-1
TGCGCCAGCAGCTTAAACAGGGACTATGGCTACACCTTC
CASSLNRDYGYTF
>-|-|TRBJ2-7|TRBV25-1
TGTGCCAGCAGTGAGGACAGTGGCTACGAGCAGTACTTC
CASSEDSGYEQYF
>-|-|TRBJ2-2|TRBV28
TGTGCCAGCAGTTTAGGGAACACCGGGGAGCTGTTTTTT
CASSLGNTGELFF
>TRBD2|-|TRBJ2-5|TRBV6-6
TGTGCCAGCAGTTACGCGGGAGGTCGGGAGACCCAGTACTTC
CASSYAGGRETQYF
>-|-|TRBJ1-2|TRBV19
TGTGCCAGTAGTATCGGCAGGGAAGATCACACCTTC
CASSIGREDHTF
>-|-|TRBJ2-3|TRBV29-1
TGCAGCGTTGTCGGGGGCTTCACAGATACGCAGTATTTT
CSVVGGFTDTQYF
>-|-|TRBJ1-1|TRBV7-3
TGTGCCAGCAGCTTAATGGTAGACACTGAAGCTTTCTTT
CASSLMVDTEAFF
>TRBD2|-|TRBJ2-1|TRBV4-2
TGTGCCAGCAGCCAATTACCAAGCGGGAGGGGCTATGAGCAGTTCTTC
CASSQLPSGRGYEQFF
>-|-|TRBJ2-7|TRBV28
TGTGCCAGCAGTTTATCGGCAGGGAGAAACGAGCAGTACTTC
CASSLSAGRNEQYF
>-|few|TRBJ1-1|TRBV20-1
TGCAGTGCTAGCAGGACTGAAGCTTTCTTT
CSASRTEAFF
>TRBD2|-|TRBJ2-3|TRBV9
TGTGCCAGCAGCCCGACTAGCGGAACAGATACGCAGTATTTT
CASSPTSGTDTQYF
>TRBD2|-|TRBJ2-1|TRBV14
TGTGCCAGCAGCCAAGATCCCGCGACTAGCGGAAGATACAATGAGCAGTTCTTC
CASSQDPATSGRYNEQFF
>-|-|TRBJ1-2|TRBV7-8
TGTGCCAGCAGCTTACAACAGGGCTCCGATCAGTATGGCTACACCTTC
CASSLQQGSDQYGYTF
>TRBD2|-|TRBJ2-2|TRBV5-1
TGCGCCAGCAGCTTGTTCGCGGGAGAGAACACCGGGGAGCTGTTTTTT
CASSLFAGENTGELFF
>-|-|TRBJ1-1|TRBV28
TGTGCCAGCAGTCTCCCAGCACTGAACACTGAAGCTTTCTTT
CASSLPALNTEAFF
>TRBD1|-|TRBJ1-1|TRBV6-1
TGTGCCAGCAGTGAATCCTGGACAGGGACTGTATTGAACACTGAAGCTTTCTTT
CASSESWTGTVLNTEAFF
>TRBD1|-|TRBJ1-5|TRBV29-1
TGCAGCGTACGGACAGGGGCGGATCAGCCCCAGCATTTT
CSVRTGADQPQHF
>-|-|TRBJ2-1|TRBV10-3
TGTGCCATCAGTGCTATTAGCGCTATCTCCTACAATGAGCAGTTCTTC
CAISAISAISYNEQFF